This T cell receptor beta chain was profiled in a study of T cell responses to AZD1222 COVID-19 vaccine (dated by TCRdb to the early 2020s). About the full investigation: TCR sequencing covered 233 trial participants: 207 given two doses of AZD1222 and approximately 26 given two doses of MenACWY control vaccine. Trial participants were enrolled into age subgroups of 18-55, 56-69 and 70-plus years, which contained about 160, 30 and 59 TCR-sequenced participants, respectively.

To note about this clone: It has no known antigen specificity. There are no base qualities to consult, and no much larger clone falls within one base.

The CDR3 regions of human TCRbeta chains were analyzed by immunosequencing. Under the source paper's analysis protocol: TCRs in the repertoires were matched against a reference library of SARS-CoV-2-specific TCRs that had been generated with the MIRA antigen-specificity platform. Breadth was defined as the fraction of unique TCRs that were SARS-CoV-2-associated, and depth was defined as the fraction of total T cells that were SARS-CoV-2-associated. Using the MIRA data, each spike-specific TCR was assigned both to the spike region to which the TCR was reactive and to a CD4 or CD8 class. Log10-transformed breadth and depth values were compared by one-way ANOVA with Sidak's multiple comparisons tests. TCRdb mirrors the immuneACCESS table, restricted to in-frame sequences. Some clones are absent from its copies; in checked studies, under half trace to an unresolved V gene, and the reason for the others is unknown. The D gene and trimming were derived from the DNA, and the V and J assignments and clone size from that table. This sample is represented by almost 95,000 clones; less than 85% of them were singletons. Around 5% of the sample belongs to the ten largest clones.

Broad study findings and their caveats: After two AZD1222 doses, both the breadth and the depth of spike-specific TCRs were significantly higher than at day 0 and than in MenACWY recipients. Vaccine-associated CD4 TCRs spanned the whole spike protein, with dominant responses in regions 160-218 and 743-854. Most participants were white British and females outnumbered males, and the authors suggested that clonal diversity may have been underestimated. Because no samples from the day 14 peak response were available, repertoires could be characterized only after the peak T cell response. Epitopes outside the regions mutated in the B.1.351 and B.1.1.7 variants were reportedly recognized by nearly half of the unique spike-specific TCRs. The 56-69-year group was small, and its depth increase did not reach significance, likely because of low power. Conclusions about previously exposed vaccinees are limited, since just 6 or 7 AZD1222 recipients were seropositive for SARS-CoV-2 at baseline.

V loses 2 bases of germline sequence and J loses 0 bases, and the interval between the two ends is 11 bases. The germline V gene provides CDR1 MNHEY and CDR2 SVGAGI. The CDR3 goes from the cysteine to the phenylalanine over 15 residues. The CDR3 DNA has 45 bases and is translated from base 1. Interpreted using the paper, the time point label stands for: about 28 days (+/-7) after the second vaccine dose. AZD1222 recipients given second doses at about 4 weeks or at about 12 weeks were pooled, since spike-specific TCR depth and breadth were not found to differ between the two schedules. Samples from vaccinated people were obtained from the UK trials COV001 and COV002, which included a single-blind randomized controlled phase 2/3 trial of AZD1222 (ChAdOx1 nCoV-19) in healthy adults. For TCRbeta chain sequencing, PBMC samples from trial participants were taken at day 0 and at day 28 after the second dose.

Recombination connected TRBV6-5 to TRBJ2-7; the D gene assignment is perhaps TRBD1 or TRBD2, with each matching 5 bases. The TCR comes from an adult who received the AZD1222 COVID-19 vaccine. The input for sequencing was peripheral blood, taken 28 days after the second AZD1222 dose. The CDR3 reads as follows: CASSYDRGSSYEQYF. The nucleotide sequence is TGTGCCAGCAGTTACGACCGGGGCAGCTCCTACGAGCAGTACTTC.